This T cell receptor beta chain is from a study of blood T cells in healthy people across ages. Concerning this clonotype: Antigen unknown.

PCR was performed a second time for about 7 to 11 cycles using a sample-barcoded 5' primer and a J-beta primer mix. Individual samples furnished no less than 2.5 million CDR3-containing paired-end reads apiece. TCRdb reprocessed the 5' RACE reads via MiXCR and lists one record per CDR3 protein. The table records over a million distinct CDR3 sequences, roughly 45% of them present only once. Points from the study as a whole: Not knowing donor CMV status may have confounded expanded clonotype changes. A roughly linear fall in TCR beta diversity per million T cells was seen with increasing age.

This CDR3 is 15 amino acids long. V lost 6 bases and J 2 bases, leaving 15 bases between the germline ends. Per-sample PBMC isolation yielded at least 6 million cells. This chain joins TRBV12-3 or TRBV12-4 and TRBJ2-3; D possibly corresponds to TRBD2 (5 bases). The sequenced sample was blood. The origin of this receptor is a woman aged 60-75 years in good health. The CDR3 bases are TGTGCCAGCAGAAAGGGAGTTTTACACACAGATACGCAGTATTTT. Amino acid sequence: CASRKGVLHTDTQYF.